The subject of this entry is one T cell receptor (beta chain). Its antigen is unknown. No qualities accompany the bases; no much larger clone lies one base away. This sample was taken from a study of CD8+ T cells in alopecia areata (dated by TCRdb to between 2017 and 2018). Broadly, across the study: In both human patients and the C3H/HeJ mouse model, the study applied high-throughput TCRbeta sequencing to look at T cell clonal expansion in alopecia areata. TCRbeta CDR3 regions were amplified by immunoSEQ multiplex PCR with 35 Vbeta forward and 13 Jbeta reverse primers. RNA was obtained with the PAXgene miRNA kit for fixed scalp, the miRNeasy kit for PBMCs, and the RNeasy kit for mouse skin. In humans, TCRbeta sequencing was performed on scalp tissue and on sorted CD4+ and CD8+ peripheral blood T cells from healthy controls and from patients with patchy or totalis/universalis alopecia areata. Scalp clonality was compared among normal scalp (n=4), patchy alopecia areata scalp (n=8), and alopecia totalis/universalis scalp (n=8). Paper-wide results and their limitations: Compared with normal scalp, lesional scalp, particularly in alopecia totalis/universalis, had higher clonality and more expanded CD8+ clones, which suggests antigenic drive. Unlike mouse skin, which is dominated by gammadelta T cells, normal human skin has resident alphabeta T cells that are also sequenced, and this complicates analysis of the scalp TCR repertoire. Compared with mice, TCR sequences shared between patients were less clear, possibly partly because of HLA diversity across the patient population.

Library creation used the immunoSEQ multiplex PCR assay. To provide template for TCR sequencing, every sample had RNA extracted and reverse transcribed into cDNA. SuperScript III was used for first-strand cDNA synthesis, primed with a 2:1 mix of oligo-dT and random hexamers. Amplification bias was assessed with a synthetic immune receptor repertoire, and residual bias was removed computationally. Per the original workflow: Raw reads were preprocessed to remove errors, and CDR3 was defined according to IMGT conventions as the region from the conserved cysteine to phenylalanine. To get clonality, Shannon entropy was normalized by log2 of the number of productive unique TCRs and the result was subtracted from 1. Whether each scalp clone was CD4 or CD8 was inferred by checking scalp TCRbeta sequences against the CD4 and CD8 repertoires from sorted blood. TCRdb carries this immuneACCESS record with in-frame sequences only. Its versions omit some clonotypes, under half of them owing to an unresolved V gene in the studies checked, with the rest unexplained. That table gives V, J and clone size, and the DNA gave D and trimming. This sample is represented by around 210,000 clones; about 61% of them were singletons. Around 5.1% of the sample comes from the top ten.

PBMCs were separated by density centrifugation and stained for CD3, CD4 and CD8, after which CD4+ and CD8+ T cells were sorted on a FACSAria. Unaffected controls provided scalp biopsies and blood samples. Reading from cysteine to phenylalanine, the CDR3 counts 15 amino acids. The read is trimmed to its CDR3 DNA, 45 bases read in frame from base 1. The V end gives up 2 bases and the J end 4 bases, leaving 4 bases in the junction not matched to a gene. For CDR1 and CDR2, the germline V gene lists KGHSH and LQKENI. Sequences were obtained from CD8+ T cells sorted from blood. The receptor was derived from a human donor in good health. This receptor chain uses TRBV18 and TRBJ2-5; the central 10 bases match TRBD1. The CDR3 sequence is CASSPGDRGRETQYF. The bases are TGTGCCAGCTCACCAGGAGACAGGGGGCGAGAGACCCAGTACTTC.